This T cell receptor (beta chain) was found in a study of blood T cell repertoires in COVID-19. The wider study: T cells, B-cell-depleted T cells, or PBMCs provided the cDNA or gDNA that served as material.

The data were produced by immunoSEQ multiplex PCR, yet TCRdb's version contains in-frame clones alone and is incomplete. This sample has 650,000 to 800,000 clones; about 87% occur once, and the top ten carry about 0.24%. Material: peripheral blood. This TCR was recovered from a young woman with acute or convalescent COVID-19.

CDR3 sequence reads: CASSPDSALFSGGLTF. DNA of the CDR3: TGCGCCAGCAGCCCCGACTCGGCGCTCTTCTCCGGAGGGCTAACCTTC. V usage is TRBV5-1 and J usage is TRBJ1-2; D gene ambiguous. This CDR3 has 16 amino acids. Germline CDR1 and CDR2: SGHRS and YFSETQ. V was clipped by 4 bases and J by 14 bases, with 30 bases between them.